These 28 T cell receptor beta chains were sequenced from one sample in a study of T cells in Graves' hyperthyroidism and ophthalmopathy. From RNA transcripts, TCR beta CDR3 regions were amplified. The TCR CDR3 first-round RT-PCR relied on the HTBI primer set. TCRdb reprocessed the multiplex PCR reads via MiXCR and lists one record per CDR3 protein. The table lists 300,000 to 400,000 distinct CDR3 sequences, over 15% of them singletons. Input material: blood. The receptors derive from a woman in her 50s with Graves' hyperthyroidism.

The chain carries TRBV27 and TRBJ2-2; 12 bases match TRBD2. The V and J ends lost 2 bases and 0 bases, in that order; junction bases with no gene match: 4. The germline V gene encodes CDR1 MNHEY and CDR2 SMNVEV (reference sequence). The CDR3 loop spans 18 amino acids. The CDR3 spells CASSLRPSGRANTGELFF. The CDR3 DNA reads as TGTGCCAGCAGTTTAAGGCCTAGCGGGAGGGCGAACACCGGGGAGCTGTTTTTT.

This clonotype showed up many times. This chain joins TRBV11-2 and TRBJ2-1; perhaps TRBD2 as D (6 bases). V lost 0 bases and J lost 5, with 17 bases in between. Per germline, CDR1 SGHAT and CDR2 FQNNGV. The CDR3 totals 17 residues. The CDR3 region has the DNA TGTGCCAGCAGCTTAGATGGCCGGGACTGGACGAACAATGAGCAGTTCTTC. This gives the protein CASSLDGRDWTNNEQFF.

The CDR3 protein is CASSLDQAELFF. In nucleotides, the CDR3 is TGTGCCAGCAGTTTGGACCAGGCGGAACTGTTTTTT. The V and J genes are TRBV12-3 or TRBV12-4 and TRBJ1-4, with D uncertain. V was shortened by 3 bases and J by 12 bases, with 11 bases between the two germline ends. The CDR3 covers 12 residues.

V gene TRBV3-1 combines with J gene TRBJ1-4, with TRBD1 as a possible D gene (5 bases). Between the trimmed V and J ends, which lost 2 bases and 2 bases, there was a span of 15 bases. The CDR3 is 17 amino acids. Germline V gives CDR1 LGHDT, CDR2 YNNKEL (reference sequence). As DNA, the CDR3 is TGTGCCAGCAGCCAATATGAGGGGCGAGGCACTAATGAAAAACTGTTTTTT. Translating gives CASSQYEGRGTNEKLFF.

The V and J genes are TRBV6-4 and TRBJ1-1; TRBD1 might be the D (5 bases). Germline lookup yields CDR1 MRHNA and CDR2 SNTAGT. There are 16 residues in the CDR3. The V gene lost 6 bases and the J gene lost 1 base, with 18 bases spanning the gap. The CDR3 bases are TGTGCCAGCAGCAGGAAGAAGGACACCTCGAACACTGAAGCTTTCTTT. Amino acids: CASSRKKDTSNTEAFF.

This clonotype was seen ten or more times. The genes are TRBV7-9 and TRBJ2-2, with TRBD2 identical over 8 bases. The CDR3 totals 15 residues. Germline V CDR1 and CDR2: SEHNR, FQNEAQ (reference sequence). Unmatched junction bases numbered 5, after V lost 5 bases and J lost 3 bases. CDR3 protein: CASSPRGADTGELFF. Written as DNA, the CDR3 is TGTGCCAGCAGCCCGCGGGGGGCGGACACCGGGGAGCTGTTTTTT.

Comments on this clonotype: Given a much more abundant clone one base away, this may be a read error. V gene TRBV6-1 combines with J gene TRBJ1-2; the D gene is possibly TRBD1 (5 bases). This CDR3 comprises 11 residues. Germline CDR1 MNHNS, CDR2 SASEGT. The CDR3 protein is CARADNYGHTF. CDR3 coding DNA: TGTGCCAGGGCGGACAACTATGGCCACACCTTC.

This sequence joins TRBV11-3 and TRBJ2-2, with 11 bases aligning to TRBD1. This CDR3 spans 19 amino acids. The germline gives CDR1 SGHNT, CDR2 YENEEA. J lost 5 bases, V lost 0 bases, and 11 bases had no gene match. The CDR3 DNA sequence: TGTGCCAGCAGCTTAGATCTAAGTGGGACAGGGGGTCCTACCGGGGAGCTGTTTTTT. Encoded protein: CASSLDLSGTGGPTGELFF. The full variable domain, its missing parts supplied by reference TRBV11-3 and TRBJ2-2, is EAGVVQSPRYKIIEKKQPVAFWCNPISGHNTLYWYLQNLGQGPELLIRYENEEAVDDSQLPKDRFSAERLKGVDSTLKIQPAELGDSAVYLCASSLDLSGTGGPTGELFFGEGSRLTVL.

This clonotype appeared many times. The CDR3 sequence is CASRGRTETQYF. The CDR3 DNA is TGTGCCAGCAGGGGACGGACAGAGACCCAGTACTTC. This chain uses TRBV12-3 or TRBV12-4 with TRBJ2-5; D may match TRBD1 or TRBD2 (5 bases each). The CDR3 covers 12 residues. The V and J ends lost 6 bases and 4 bases respectively, with 9 bases between them.

The chain recombines TRBV7-8 with TRBJ2-3; D is unresolved. CDR3 length: 12 amino acids. Trimming took 8 bases from V and 2 from J, leaving 8 bases between them. Looked up from germline, CDR1 is SGHVS and CDR2 is FQNEAQ. The CDR3 nucleotides read TGTGCCAGCCGCCTGCACACAGATACGCAGTATTTT. It encodes CASRLHTDTQYF.

Details on this clonotype: Being one base from a much bigger clone, this may be a read error. V gene TRBV13 combines with J gene TRBJ1-6; no clear D. Germline V gene sequence: CDR1 PRHDT, CDR2 FYEKMQ (reference sequence). V was cut by 8 bases and J by 8 bases, with 13 bases left in between. This CDR3 region has 13 residues. CDR3 in amino acids: CASGAVLDSPLHF. CDR3 DNA: TGTGCCAGCGGTGCCGTTTTGGATTCACCCCTCCACTTT.

The CDR3 nucleotides read TGCAGCGCCCGGGGACAGAACACCGGGGAGCTGTTTTTT. Residues: CSARGQNTGELFF. The gene calls are TRBV29-1 and TRBJ2-2; possible D gene TRBD1, 6 bases. Trimming took 7 bases from V and 1 from J, leaving 10 bases between them. The CDR3 covers 13 residues. Germline CDR1 reads SQVTM; CDR2 reads ANQGSEA.

The rearrangement joins TRBV20-1 to TRBJ1-5; the D is unclear. The V end lost 2 bases, the J end lost 6 bases, and 11 bases lay between the germline ends. The germline V gene has CDR1 DFQATT and CDR2 SNEGSKA (reference sequence). This CDR3 spans 13 amino acids. The CDR3 region has the DNA TGCAGTGCTAGACCCGAAGGTCCTCAGCCCCAGCATTTT. The encoded protein is CSARPEGPQPQHF.

The chain links TRBV9 to TRBJ2-3; TRBD2 aligns across 8 bases. The CDR3 loop spans 17 amino acids. Germline trimming cut 4 bases from V and 0 bases from J; bases unmatched to any gene: 10. Looked up from germline, CDR1 is SGDLS and CDR2 is YYNGEE. CDR3 protein: CASSPENQRESTDTQYF. CDR3 DNA: TGTGCCAGCAGCCCGGAAAACCAGCGGGAGAGCACAGATACGCAGTATTTT.

Only a few counts were recorded for this clonotype. This chain uses TRBV14 with TRBJ2-5, with D tentatively TRBD1 or TRBD2 (6 bases each). Trimming stripped 4 bases from V and 5 bases from J, with 14 bases between. Germline values: CDR1 SGHDN, CDR2 FVKESK. The CDR3 is 14 residues long. In DNA, the CDR3 is TGTGCCAGCAGCCCTATCATGGGGGGCGAGACCCAGTACTTC. It translates to CASSPIMGGETQYF.

This clonotype has more than one count but fewer than ten. V and J are TRBV7-9 and TRBJ1-5, with D perhaps matching TRBD1 (5 bases). CDR1 is SEHNR and CDR2 is FQNEAQ in the germline V gene (reference sequence). V was trimmed by 8 bases and J by 9 bases, leaving 17 bases between them. The CDR3 is 13 residues long. CDR3: CASGLEGSGPQHF. CDR3 DNA: TGTGCCAGCGGGTTAGAGGGGTCGGGGCCCCAGCATTTT.

This clonotype came up a few times. This sequence joins TRBV5-4 and TRBJ2-6; tentatively, D is TRBD1 (5 bases). The germline gives CDR1 SGHNT, CDR2 YYREEE (reference sequence). Trimming shortened V by 3 bases and J by 2 bases, and 9 bases separated the two germline ends. The length of the CDR3 is 15 residues. The chain's CDR3 is CASSSRAAGANVLTF. As DNA, the CDR3 is TGTGCCAGCAGCTCCAGGGCGGCTGGGGCCAACGTCCTGACTTTC.

This clonotype was observed a few times. The chain has TRBV19 and TRBJ2-2; perhaps TRBD2 as D (5 bases). CDR3 length: 15 amino acids. The ends were cut back, 1 base at V and 3 bases at J, with 9 bases in the middle. Germline CDR1 reads LNHDA; CDR2 reads SQIVND (reference sequence). This CDR3 is CASSIVDGDTGELFF. The DNA for the CDR3 is TGTGCCAGTAGTATAGTGGACGGGGACACCGGGGAGCTGTTTTTT.

This clonotype was detected ten times or more. The V gene is TRBV5-1, the J gene TRBJ2-7, with D possibly being TRBD1 (5 bases). The germline CDR1 and CDR2 sequences are SGHRS and YFSETQ. V was trimmed by 0 bases and J by 3 bases, leaving 7 bases between them. This CDR3 has 13 residues. The DNA of the CDR3 is TGCGCCAGCAGCTTGGAACAGGACTACGAGCAGTACTTC. It codes for CASSLEQDYEQYF.

The V gene is TRBV7-9, the J gene TRBJ2-2, with a possible D match to TRBD1 (8 bases). V gave up 2 bases and J gave up 4 bases, with 14 bases separating them. CDR1 is SEHNR, CDR2 FQNEAQ, per germline (reference sequence). The length of the CDR3 is 16 residues. The CDR3 protein is CASSLHRGGPTGELFF. The CDR3 coding sequence is TGTGCCAGCAGCTTACACAGGGGGGGGCCCACCGGGGAGCTGTTTTTT.

This clonotype was seen at least ten times. The chain links TRBV20-1 to TRBJ2-7; perhaps D is TRBD1 or TRBD2 (5 bases each). Trimming removed 4 bases from V and 2 bases from J, with 15 bases in between. Germline assignment: CDR1 DFQATT and CDR2 SNEGSKA (reference sequence). The CDR3 is 14 amino acids. CDR3 nucleotide sequence: TGCAGTGCTACCCCCGGGGTGGGGGCCTACGAGCAGTACTTC. This translates into CSATPGVGAYEQYF.

With respect to this clonotype: Just one base apart from a much larger clone, this may be a read error. DNA for the CDR3: TGTGCCAGCAGTGAAGACAGCAATGAGCAGTTCTTC. Its translation is CASSEDSNEQFF. V and J are TRBV2 and TRBJ2-1; no definite D call. Per the germline V gene, CDR1 is SNHLY and CDR2 is FYNNEI. The CDR3 spans 12 residues. Trimming removed 1 base at V and 6 bases at J, with 4 bases between.

This clonotype was found many times. V gene TRBV12-3 or TRBV12-4 combines with J gene TRBJ1-1; TRBD1 matches 9 bases. V lost 6 bases and J lost 1; bases outside the gene matches: 6. The CDR3 contains 15 residues. The CDR3 loop reads CASRPQGAQNTEAFF. Written as DNA, the CDR3 is TGTGCCAGCAGACCACAGGGGGCGCAGAACACTGAAGCTTTCTTT.

The sample holds many counts of this clonotype. This sequence joins TRBV7-8 and TRBJ2-1; D is perhaps TRBD1 or TRBD2 (6 bases each). The germline CDR1 and CDR2 sequences are SGHVS and FQNEAQ. V was trimmed by 5 bases and J by 5 bases, leaving 16 bases between them. The CDR3 contains 15 residues. CDR3 residues: CASSRWGAVNNEQFF. The CDR3 region has the DNA TGTGCCAGCAGCCGGTGGGGGGCAGTGAACAATGAGCAGTTCTTC.

This clonotype was seen ten or more times. The chain employs TRBV2 and TRBJ2-7; D remains ambiguous. Germline CDR1 SNHLY, CDR2 FYNNEI. The V end was cut by 3 bases, the J end by 2 bases, with 11 bases between. The CDR3 covers 14 residues. The chain's CDR3 is CASSEGAGTYEQYF. For the CDR3, the DNA is TGTGCCAGCAGTGAGGGTGCTGGTACCTACGAGCAGTACTTC.

This clonotype was recorded a few times. The chain has TRBV18 and TRBJ1-4; D not resolved. The CDR3 is 15 amino acids. The germline V gene encodes CDR1 KGHSH and CDR2 LQKENI. Trimming removed 2 bases at V and 1 base at J, with 8 bases between. CDR3: CASSPDLGTNEKLFF. The CDR3 DNA follows: TGTGCCAGCTCACCAGACCTGGGAACTAATGAAAAACTGTTTTTT.

The rearrangement joins TRBV6-1 to TRBJ2-2; no firm D call. The germline V and J ends were trimmed by 7 bases and 0 bases, with 9 bases remaining between them. CDR3 length equals 14 residues. Germline CDR1 is MNHNS and CDR2 is SASEGT. This chain's CDR3 is CASKSRPNTGELFF. In nucleotides, the CDR3 is TGTGCCAGCAAAAGCAGACCGAACACCGGGGAGCTGTTTTTT.

This clonotype was found many times. The genes are TRBV12-3 or TRBV12-4 and TRBJ2-5; possibly TRBD1 for D (5 bases). V lost 3 bases, J lost 3 bases, and 14 bases lay in between. This CDR3 contains 15 residues. Here the CDR3 reads CASSFFGRAKETQYF. The CDR3 bases are TGTGCCAGCAGTTTTTTCGGCAGGGCCAAAGAGACCCAGTACTTC.